This TCR beta chain appears in the sequencing data of a study of cytomegalovirus exposure and HLA in healthy donors. Study conclusions and caveats: Earlier findings revealed that most TCR beta V segments proved productive either about 90% or about 30% of the time. The classifier, whose performance was assessed in both the original and validation cohorts, reportedly diagnosed cytomegalovirus status with high specificity and sensitivity.

The ends were cut back, 2 bases at V and 4 bases at J, with 15 bases in the middle. Looked up from germline, CDR1 is MNHGY and CDR2 is SAAAGT. The CDR3 has 15 residues. As for this clone: Antigen unknown.

PCR employed 60 Vbeta and 13 Jbeta primers. TCRdb's table, derived via immunoSEQ multiplex PCR, lists solely in-frame clones and lacks some. The sample yields 150,000 to 200,000 clones, around 79% seen once. The chain combines TRBV6-8 with TRBJ2-7, with a tentative D call TRBD2 (6 bases). Material: PBMCs. This TCR derives from a male donor in good health and CMV-seropositive. This CDR3 is CASSYVGGFFYEQYF. CDR3 sequence (DNA): TGTGCCAGCAGTTACGTCGGGGGTTTTTTTTACGAGCAGTACTTC.